A selection of T cell receptor beta chains follows, all from one sample in a study of regulatory T cells in long-lasting Graves disease. MiXCR was run by TCRdb on the multiplex PCR reads, yielding one entry per CDR3 protein. The top ten clones hold approximately 14% of a sample with more than 350,000 distinct CDR3 sequences, 21% of them seen once. The source was peripheral blood mononuclear cells (PBMCs), collected when the disease was refractory, from a patient treated with antithyroid drugs. These TCRs come from a female donor with Graves disease. CDR3s include the opening cysteine and the closing phenylalanine or tryptophan. D genes are given only for firm matches. Rows may omit the clone size; those that give it use once, few, many or a size class.

>many|TRBJ2-5|TRBV18|.
TGTGCCAGCTCACCACTTATCCAGGGGGGCGAGGAGACCCAGTACTTC
CASSPLIQGGEETQYF
>many|TRBJ2-7|TRBV28|.
TGTGCCAGCAGTTTACCGGGCTACTCCTACGAGCAGTACTTC
CASSLPGYSYEQYF
>many|TRBJ1-2|TRBV30|.
TGTGCCTGGAGTGTAGGCAGATATGGCTACACCTTC
CAWSVGRYGYTF
>many|TRBJ2-5|TRBV5-8|.
TGTGCCAGCAGCTTGGATGGCAGATACCAAGAGACCCAGTACTTC
CASSLDGRYQETQYF
>many|TRBJ2-5|TRBV6-5|TRBD1
TGTGCCAGCAGTTACTCCTCCCGACAGGGGTTGACGGTAGAGACCCAGTACTTC
CASSYSSRQGLTVETQYF
>.|TRBJ1-6|TRBV6-5|TRBD1
TGTGCCAGCAGTTACGAGGGACAGGTTAATTCACCCCTCCACTTT
CASSYEGQVNSPLHF
>many|TRBJ1-1|TRBV27|.
TGTGCCAGCAGTTTACTCGGACAGAACACTGAAGCTTTCTTT
CASSLLGQNTEAFF
>.|TRBJ2-7|TRBV25-1|TRBD2
TGTGCCAGCAGTGAATCCCTAGCGGGACCCTACGAGCAGTACTTC
CASSESLAGPYEQYF
>once|TRBJ2-1|TRBV11-2|TRBD1
TGTGCCAGCAGCTCGGACAGGGCAGGTGAGCAGTTCTTC
CASSSDRAGEQFF
>.|TRBJ2-7|TRBV30|.
TGTGCCTGGAGCGTCGAGGGGGTGGTCTCCTACGAGCAGTACTTC
CAWSVEGVVSYEQYF
>few|TRBJ2-5|TRBV4-1|TRBD2
TGCGCCAGCAGCCAAGATTGGGGGGGAGGAATGGTTGCGGAGACCCAGTACTTC
CASSQDWGGGMVAETQYF
>many|TRBJ2-7|TRBV6-1|TRBD1
TGTGCCAGCAGTGAAACCGGGACAGCCCCCTACGAGCAGTACTTC
CASSETGTAPYEQYF
>.|TRBJ2-7|TRBV15|TRBD1
TGTGCCACCAGCAGAGATCGGACAGGGGCGAACTCCTACGAGCAGTACTTC
CATSRDRTGANSYEQYF
>.|TRBJ1-5|TRBV5-5|TRBD1
TGTGCCAGCAGCTTGGGGACAGGGGTCGTTCAGCCCCAGCATTTT
CASSLGTGVVQPQHF
>few|TRBJ2-5|TRBV30|.
TGTGCCTGGAATAACCCAGGGGTTCCGGAGACCCAGTACTTC
CAWNNPGVPETQYF
>.|TRBJ1-5|TRBV6-5|.
TGTGCCAGCAGTTACTCGCGTGGAAGGGAGGCGAGCAATCAGCCCCAGCATTTT
CASSYSRGREASNQPQHF
>.|TRBJ2-1|TRBV2|TRBD2
TGTGCCAGCACAACTAGCGGGCCTAACAATGAGCAGTTCTTC
CASTTSGPNNEQFF
>.|TRBJ2-7|TRBV10-3|.
TGTGCCATCAGCGGCATTTTCACCTACGAGCAGTACTTC
CAISGIFTYEQYF
>many|TRBJ2-2|TRBV15|TRBD1
TGTGCCACCAGCCGCGAGGGGGCCACCGGGGAGCTGTTTTTT
CATSREGATGELFF
>many|TRBJ1-1|TRBV15|.
TGTGCCACCAGCAAGTGGAAGAATAAGAACACTGAAGCTTTCTTT
CATSKWKNKNTEAFF
>many|TRBJ1-2|TRBV5-6|.
TGTGCCAGCCAAGTCTGGGACTATGGCTACACCTTC
CASQVWDYGYTF
>many|TRBJ2-7|TRBV2|TRBD1
TGTGCCAGCAGTCAGACAGGGGGGAGGAGGTACGAGCAGTACTTC
CASSQTGGRRYEQYF
>many|TRBJ2-5|TRBV29-1|.
TGCAGCGACTGGGACAATTTGAGAGAGACCCAGTACTTC
CSDWDNLRETQYF
>.|TRBJ2-7|TRBV6-1|TRBD2
TGTGCCAGCGGTGAGCGGGGCATCTACGAGCAGTACTTC
CASGERGIYEQYF
>many|TRBJ1-1|TRBV6-1|TRBD1
TGTGCCAGCAGACATACAGGGGGTGAAGCTTTCTTT
CASRHTGGEAFF
>.|TRBJ1-2|TRBV11-2|TRBD1
TGTGCCAGCAGCCCCAGGACAGGCTCTATCGGTGGCTACACCTTC
CASSPRTGSIGGYTF
>few|TRBJ1-1|TRBV10-3|.
TGTGCCATCAAGAGGACAGAGCTAAGCGAAGCTTTCTTT
CAIKRTELSEAFF
>.|TRBJ2-5|TRBV9|.
TGTGCCAGCAGCGTAGCCGGGGTTGGTGGTAACCAAGAGACCCAGTACTTC
CASSVAGVGGNQETQYF
>.|TRBJ1-1|TRBV28|.
TGTGCCAGCAGTTTATGGTCCAGTGGTAACACTGAAGCTTTCTTT
CASSLWSSGNTEAFF
>.|TRBJ2-3|TRBV6-2/TRBV6-3|.
TGTGCCAGCAGTGCCACAGGGTACGTTAGCACAGATACGCAGTATTTT
CASSATGYVSTDTQYF
>.|TRBJ2-2|TRBV27|.
TGTGCCAGCAGTTTTCGGGGATTGGGGGGGCAGGACACCGGGGAGCTGTTTTTT
CASSFRGLGGQDTGELFF
>few|TRBJ2-2|TRBV4-1|TRBD2
TGCGCCAGCAGCCAAGTCTTAGCGGGTGTTAACACCGGGGAGCTGTTTTTT
CASSQVLAGVNTGELFF
>.|TRBJ2-1|TRBV30|TRBD1
TGTGCCTGGAGTCGAGGGGGCGGAGCCTTCAATGAGCAGTTCTTC
CAWSRGGGAFNEQFF
>many|TRBJ1-1|TRBV7-2|TRBD1
TGTGCCAGCAGCTTAAGGACAGGGGGCTTGGAAACTGAAGCTTTCTTT
CASSLRTGGLETEAFF
>many|TRBJ1-2|TRBV28|.
TGTGCCAGCAGTTTATCAACCCATCGAGGCTATGGCTACACCTTC
CASSLSTHRGYGYTF
>many|TRBJ2-7|TRBV5-1|.
TGCGCCAGCGCCGGGACCTCCTACGAGCAGTACTTC
CASAGTSYEQYF
>.|TRBJ1-5|TRBV16|.
TGTGCCAGCAGCCAATCGTTAGGGGGTAATAGCAATCAGCCCCAGCATTTT
CASSQSLGGNSNQPQHF
>.|TRBJ1-1|TRBV10-3|TRBD1
TGTGTCATCAGTGGTGGGACAGGGGGGGGCAGGACTGAAGCTTTCTTT
CVISGGTGGGRTEAFF
>many|TRBJ1-5|TRBV28|TRBD1
TGTGCCAGCAGTTGGGGACAGATACCCCAGCATTTT
CASSWGQIPQHF
>.|TRBJ2-3|TRBV29-1|.
TGCAGCGACTACGGGAGCCTCACAGATACGCAGTATTTT
CSDYGSLTDTQYF